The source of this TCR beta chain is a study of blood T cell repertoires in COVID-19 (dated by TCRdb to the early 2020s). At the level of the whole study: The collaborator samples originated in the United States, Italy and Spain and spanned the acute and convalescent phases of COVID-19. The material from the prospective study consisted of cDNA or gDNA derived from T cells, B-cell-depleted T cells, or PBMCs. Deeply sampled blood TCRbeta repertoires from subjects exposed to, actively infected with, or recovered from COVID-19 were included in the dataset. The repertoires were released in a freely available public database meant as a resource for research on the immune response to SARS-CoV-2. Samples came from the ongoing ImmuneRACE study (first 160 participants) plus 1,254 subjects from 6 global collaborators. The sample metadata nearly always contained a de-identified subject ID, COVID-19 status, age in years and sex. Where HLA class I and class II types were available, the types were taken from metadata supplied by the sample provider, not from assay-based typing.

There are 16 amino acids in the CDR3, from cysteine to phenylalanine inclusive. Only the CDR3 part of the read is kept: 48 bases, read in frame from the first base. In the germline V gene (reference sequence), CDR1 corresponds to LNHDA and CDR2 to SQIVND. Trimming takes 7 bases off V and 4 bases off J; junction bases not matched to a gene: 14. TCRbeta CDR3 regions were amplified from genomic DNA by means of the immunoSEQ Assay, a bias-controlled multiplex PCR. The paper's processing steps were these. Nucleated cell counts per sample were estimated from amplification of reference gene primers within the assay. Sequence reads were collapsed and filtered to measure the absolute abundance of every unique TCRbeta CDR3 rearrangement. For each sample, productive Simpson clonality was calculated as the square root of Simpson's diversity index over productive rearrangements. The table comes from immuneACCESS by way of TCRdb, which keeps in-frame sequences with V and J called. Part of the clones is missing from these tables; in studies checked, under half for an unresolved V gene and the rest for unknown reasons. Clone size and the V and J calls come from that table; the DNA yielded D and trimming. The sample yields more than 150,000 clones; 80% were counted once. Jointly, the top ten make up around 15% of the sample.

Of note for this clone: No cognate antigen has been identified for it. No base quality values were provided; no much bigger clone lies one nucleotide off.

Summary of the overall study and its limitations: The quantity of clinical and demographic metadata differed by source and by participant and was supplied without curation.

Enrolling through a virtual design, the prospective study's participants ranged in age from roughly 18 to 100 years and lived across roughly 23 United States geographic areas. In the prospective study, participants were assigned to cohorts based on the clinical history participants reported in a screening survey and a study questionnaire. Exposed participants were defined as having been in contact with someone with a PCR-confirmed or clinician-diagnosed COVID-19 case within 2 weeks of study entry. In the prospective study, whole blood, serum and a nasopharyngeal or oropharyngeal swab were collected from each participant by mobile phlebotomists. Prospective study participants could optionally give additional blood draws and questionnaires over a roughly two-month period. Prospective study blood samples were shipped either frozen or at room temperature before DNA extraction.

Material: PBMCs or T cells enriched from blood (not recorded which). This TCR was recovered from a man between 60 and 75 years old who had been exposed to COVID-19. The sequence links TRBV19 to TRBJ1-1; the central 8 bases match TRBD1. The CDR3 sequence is CASTQVAGGFVTEAFF. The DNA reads TGTGCCAGTACCCAAGTGGCAGGGGGCTTTGTCACTGAAGCTTTCTTT.